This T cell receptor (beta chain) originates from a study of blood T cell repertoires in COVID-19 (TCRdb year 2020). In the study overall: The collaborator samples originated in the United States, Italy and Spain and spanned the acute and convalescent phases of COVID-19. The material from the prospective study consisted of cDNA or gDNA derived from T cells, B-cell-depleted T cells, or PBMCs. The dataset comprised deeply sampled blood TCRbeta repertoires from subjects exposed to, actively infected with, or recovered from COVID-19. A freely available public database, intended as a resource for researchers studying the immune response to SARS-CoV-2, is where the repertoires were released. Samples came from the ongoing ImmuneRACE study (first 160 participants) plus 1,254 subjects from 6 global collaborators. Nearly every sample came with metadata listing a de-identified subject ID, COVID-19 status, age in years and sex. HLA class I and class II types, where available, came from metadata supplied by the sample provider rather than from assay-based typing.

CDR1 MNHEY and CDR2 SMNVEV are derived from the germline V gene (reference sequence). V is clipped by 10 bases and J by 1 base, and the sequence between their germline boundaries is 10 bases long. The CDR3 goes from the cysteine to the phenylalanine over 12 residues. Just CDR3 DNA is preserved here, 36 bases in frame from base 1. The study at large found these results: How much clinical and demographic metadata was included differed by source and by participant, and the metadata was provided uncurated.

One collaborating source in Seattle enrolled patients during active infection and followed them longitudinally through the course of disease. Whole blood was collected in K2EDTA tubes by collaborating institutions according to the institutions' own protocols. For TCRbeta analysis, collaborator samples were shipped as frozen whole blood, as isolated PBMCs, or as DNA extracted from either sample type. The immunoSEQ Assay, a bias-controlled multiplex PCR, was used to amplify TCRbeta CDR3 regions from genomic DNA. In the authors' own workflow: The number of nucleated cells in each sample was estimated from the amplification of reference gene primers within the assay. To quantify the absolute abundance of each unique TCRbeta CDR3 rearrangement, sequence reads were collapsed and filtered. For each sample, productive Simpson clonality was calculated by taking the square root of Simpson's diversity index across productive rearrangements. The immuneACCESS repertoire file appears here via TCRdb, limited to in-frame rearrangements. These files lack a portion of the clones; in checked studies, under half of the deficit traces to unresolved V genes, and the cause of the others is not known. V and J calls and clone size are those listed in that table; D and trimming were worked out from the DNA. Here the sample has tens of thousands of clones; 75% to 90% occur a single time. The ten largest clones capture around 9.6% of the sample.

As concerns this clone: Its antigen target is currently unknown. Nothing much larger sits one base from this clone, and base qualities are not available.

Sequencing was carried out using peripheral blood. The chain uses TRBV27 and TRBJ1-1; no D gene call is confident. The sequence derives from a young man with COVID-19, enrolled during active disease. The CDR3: CAIRSGNTEAFF. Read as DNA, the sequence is TGTGCCATTCGGTCCGGGAACACTGAAGCTTTCTTT.